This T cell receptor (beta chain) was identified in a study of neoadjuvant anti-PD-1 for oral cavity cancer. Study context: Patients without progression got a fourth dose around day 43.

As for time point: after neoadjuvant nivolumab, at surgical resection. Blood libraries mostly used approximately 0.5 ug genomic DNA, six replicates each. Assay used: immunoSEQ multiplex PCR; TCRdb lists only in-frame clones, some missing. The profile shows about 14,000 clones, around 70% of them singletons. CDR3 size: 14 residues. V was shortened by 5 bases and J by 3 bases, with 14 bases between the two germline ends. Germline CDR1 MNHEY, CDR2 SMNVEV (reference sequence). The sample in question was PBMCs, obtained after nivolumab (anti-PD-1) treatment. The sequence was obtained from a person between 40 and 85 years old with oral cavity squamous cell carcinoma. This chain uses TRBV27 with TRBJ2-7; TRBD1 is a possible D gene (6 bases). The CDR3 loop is CASSGGWGNYEQYF. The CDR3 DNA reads TGTGCCAGCAGTGGGGGCTGGGGGAACTACGAGCAGTACTTC.